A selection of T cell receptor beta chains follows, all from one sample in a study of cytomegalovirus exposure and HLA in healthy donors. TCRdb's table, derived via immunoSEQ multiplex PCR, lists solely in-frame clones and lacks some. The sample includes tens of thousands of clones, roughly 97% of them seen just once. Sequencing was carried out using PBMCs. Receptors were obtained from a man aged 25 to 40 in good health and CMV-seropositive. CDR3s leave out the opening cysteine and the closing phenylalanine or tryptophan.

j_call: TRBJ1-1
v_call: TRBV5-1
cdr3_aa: ASRWTAENTEAF

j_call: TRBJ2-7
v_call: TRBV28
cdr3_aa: ASSLGGQGAYEQY

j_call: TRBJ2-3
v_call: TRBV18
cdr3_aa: ASSPGGGTDTQY

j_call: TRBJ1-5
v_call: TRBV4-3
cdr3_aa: ASSPRAGGRQPQH

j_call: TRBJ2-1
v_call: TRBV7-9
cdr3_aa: ASSLVAGHSYNEQF

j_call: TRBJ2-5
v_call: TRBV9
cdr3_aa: ASSVAGQMQETQY

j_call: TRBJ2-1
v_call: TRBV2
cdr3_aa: ASSEIDTRDYHEQF

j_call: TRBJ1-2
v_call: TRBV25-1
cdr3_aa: ASSDRGVWRSYGYT

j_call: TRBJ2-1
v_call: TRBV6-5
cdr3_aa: ASSYSASGNEQF

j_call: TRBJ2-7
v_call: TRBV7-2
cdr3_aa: ASSSILAMREQY

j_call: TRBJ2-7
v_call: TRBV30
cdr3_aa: AWSALEVEQY

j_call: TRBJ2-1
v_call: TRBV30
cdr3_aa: AWSVSGRAYNEQF

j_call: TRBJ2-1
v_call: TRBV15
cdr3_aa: ATSISRGGSDEQF

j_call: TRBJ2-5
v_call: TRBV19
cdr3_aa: ASSQGSETQY

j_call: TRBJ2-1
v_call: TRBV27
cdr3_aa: ASSQYNEQF

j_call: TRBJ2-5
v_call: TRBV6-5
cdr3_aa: ASSYQSSEETQY

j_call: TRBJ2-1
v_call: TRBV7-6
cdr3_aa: ASGGLAGGGEQF

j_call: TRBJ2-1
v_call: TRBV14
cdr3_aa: ASSQAARSYNEQF

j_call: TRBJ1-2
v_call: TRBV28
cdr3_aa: ASSFNPVYGYT